The clone carrying this T cell receptor (beta chain) occurred many times. This entry is derived from a study of T cell repertoires in cytomegalovirus infection. V dropped 6 bases and J dropped 0 bases, with 9 bases sitting between them. This CDR3 contains 14 residues. TCRdb itself ran the reads through MiXCR, one entry per CDR3 protein. The table includes about 360,000 distinct CDR3 sequences, around a sixth detected once. This receptor was obtained from a human donor in good health (CMV status not recorded). Some clones in this sample may be carry-over from other donors' samples. The rearrangement joins TRBV12-3 or TRBV12-4 to TRBJ1-3; D call uncertain. The sequencing input was PBMCs. The CDR3 DNA reads TGTGCCAGCAGCTGGGATCTCTCTGGAAACACCATATATTTT. Its protein is CASSWDLSGNTIYF.